The rows below give T cell receptor beta chains drawn from one sample of a study of follicular helper T cells after annual influenza vaccination. The method was immunoSEQ multiplex PCR; TCRdb's version includes in-frame clones alone and lacks a portion of them. The sample records 7,300 or so clones, over 80% being singletons. Material: CXCR5+ CD38- circulating T follicular helper cells from blood, obtained 7 days after influenza vaccination. The receptors here all came from an adult who received the influenza vaccine. The CDR3 runs from the conserved cysteine through the conserved F or W. The D gene is left open where the match is weak. Clone size appears in some rows only: once, few, many, or a class for an expanded clone.

. TRBJ2-1 TRBV7-2 . CASSPRDLHNEQFF TGTGCCAGCAGCCCACGGGACCTCCACAATGAGCAGTTCTTC
. TRBJ2-3 TRBV6-1 . CASSISREMDTQYF TGTGCCAGCAGCATAAGCAGGGAAATGGATACGCAGTATTTT
. TRBJ2-1 TRBV30 TRBD2 CAWSVTGRPPDEQFF TGTGCCTGGAGTGTAACCGGGAGGCCCCCCGATGAGCAGTTCTTC
. TRBJ1-5 TRBV6-6 . CASSPENQPQHF TGTGCCAGCAGCCCAGAAAATCAGCCCCAGCATTTT
. TRBJ2-1 TRBV18 . CASSPMGIGSYNEQFF TGTGCCAGCTCACCCATGGGGATCGGCTCCTACAATGAGCAGTTCTTC
once TRBJ2-1 TRBV2 TRBD1 CASSQASGQGIEQFF TGTGCCAGCAGCCAAGCGTCGGGACAGGGGATTGAGCAGTTCTTC
. TRBJ2-2 TRBV5-5 . CASSLEGWTGELFF TGTGCCAGCAGCTTAGAGGGGTGGACCGGGGAGCTGTTTTTT
once TRBJ1-1 TRBV11-3 . CASSLGSGGEAFF TGTGCCAGCAGCTTAGGGTCCGGGGGTGAAGCTTTCTTT
. TRBJ1-2 TRBV28 . CASRKQGLVGYTF TGTGCCAGCAGAAAACAGGGCCTGGTGGGCTACACCTTC
. TRBJ2-3 TRBV5-1 . CASSFTLSGYTQYF TGCGCCAGCAGCTTTACCCTTAGCGGATATACGCAGTATTTT
. TRBJ1-5 TRBV27 . CASSLEDINGTHSNQPQHF TGTGCCAGCAGTCTCGAGGACATTAACGGGACACATAGCAATCAGCCCCAGCATTTT
. TRBJ1-4 TRBV4-2 . CASSQGRGEKLFF TGTGCCAGCAGCCAAGGCAGGGGTGAAAAACTGTTTTTT
. TRBJ2-7 TRBV28 TRBD1 CASSPLKGTGAYEQYF TGTGCCAGCAGTCCACTCAAAGGGACAGGGGCCTACGAGCAGTACTTC
. TRBJ2-1 TRBV7-8 TRBD1 CASSLVRVQGTVSNEQFF TGTGCCAGCAGCTTAGTCCGGGTACAGGGGACGGTAAGCAATGAGCAGTTCTTC
. TRBJ2-2 TRBV18 TRBD1 CASSPDRTGELFF TGTGCCAGCTCACCGGACAGGACCGGGGAGCTGTTTTTT
. TRBJ1-1 TRBV11-2 TRBD1 CASSLARSKSGQRHEAFF TGTGCCAGCAGCTTAGCGAGATCAAAATCGGGACAGAGACATGAAGCTTTCTTT
. TRBJ2-2 TRBV15 . CATSRDLRRNTGELFF TGTGCCACCAGCAGAGATCTTCGCAGAAACACCGGGGAGCTGTTTTTT
. TRBJ2-1 TRBV5-4 TRBD2 CASAVDIRLAGGEQFF TGTGCCAGTGCGGTTGATATCAGACTAGCGGGAGGCGAGCAGTTCTTC
. TRBJ2-4 TRBV2 . CASSEARRTVAYF TGTGCCAGCAGTGAAGCTCGTCGGACAGTAGCGTACTTC
. TRBJ2-1 TRBV15 TRBD2 CATSPGLQLQFF TGTGCCACCAGTCCGGGACTACAATTACAGTTCTTC
. TRBJ1-2 TRBV19 . CASMGEGNYGYTF TGTGCCAGTATGGGCGAGGGGAACTATGGCTACACCTTC
. TRBJ1-1 TRBV11-2 . CASSLFKGSAFF TGTGCCAGCAGCTTATTCAAAGGATCGGCTTTCTTT
. TRBJ1-1 TRBV5-6 . CASSLRRDHLEAFF TGTGCCAGCAGCTTGCGCCGGGACCACCTGGAAGCTTTCTTT
once TRBJ1-2 TRBV5-4 . CASSLVGRGGYTF TGTGCCAGCAGCTTAGTTGGAAGGGGAGGCTACACCTTC
once TRBJ1-3 TRBV13 . CASSLVGRRNTIYF TGTGCCAGCAGCTTGGTGGGAAGACGAAACACCATATATTTT
. TRBJ2-2 TRBV7-8 . CASSYWTGTGELFF TGTGCCAGCAGCTACTGGACGGGCACCGGGGAGCTGTTTTTT
. TRBJ2-5 TRBV18 . CASSPFMGGSKETQYF TGTGCCAGCTCACCGTTTATGGGTGGGTCCAAAGAGACCCAGTACTTC
. TRBJ1-1 TRBV19 . CASSIDLGPAYPFF TGTGCCAGTAGTATAGATCTCGGACCCGCGTATCCTTTCTTT
. TRBJ1-3 TRBV2 TRBD1 CASRGQGVSSGNTIYF TGTGCCAGCAGGGGACAGGGGGTGTCCTCTGGAAACACCATATATTTT
once TRBJ2-5 TRBV2 . CASSGSRQETQYF TGTGCCAGCAGTGGATCCAGGCAGGAGACCCAGTACTTC
. TRBJ1-2 TRBV14 . CASSPTYRTFNYGYTF TGTGCCAGCAGCCCCACGTACCGTACCTTTAACTATGGCTACACCTTC